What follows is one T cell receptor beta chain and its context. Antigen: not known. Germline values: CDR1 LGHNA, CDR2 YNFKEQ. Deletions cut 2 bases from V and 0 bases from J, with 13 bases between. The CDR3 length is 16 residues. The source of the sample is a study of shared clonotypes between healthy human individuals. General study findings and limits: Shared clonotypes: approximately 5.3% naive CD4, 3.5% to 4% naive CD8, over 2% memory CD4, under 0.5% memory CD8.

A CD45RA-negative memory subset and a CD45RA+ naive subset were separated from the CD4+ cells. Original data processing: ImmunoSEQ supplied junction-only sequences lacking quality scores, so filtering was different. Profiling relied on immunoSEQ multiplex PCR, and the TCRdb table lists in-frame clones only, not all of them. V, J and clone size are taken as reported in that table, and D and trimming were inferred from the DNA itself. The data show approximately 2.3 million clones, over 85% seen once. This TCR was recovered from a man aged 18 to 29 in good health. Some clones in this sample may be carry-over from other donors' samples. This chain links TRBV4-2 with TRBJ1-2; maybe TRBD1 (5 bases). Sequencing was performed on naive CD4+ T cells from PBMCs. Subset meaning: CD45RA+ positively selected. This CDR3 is CASSQRWGRSNYGYTF. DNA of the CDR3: TGTGCCAGCAGCCAACGCTGGGGCCGGTCTAACTATGGCTACACCTTC.